This TCR beta chain was captured in a study of blood T cell repertoires in COVID-19 (dated by TCRdb to about 2020). For the study in its entirety: Samples covering the acute and convalescent phases of COVID-19 were provided by collaborators in the United States, Italy and Spain. The prospective study material was composed of cDNA or gDNA derived from T cells, B-cell-depleted T cells, or PBMCs. Deeply sampled blood TCRbeta repertoires from subjects exposed to, actively infected with, or recovered from COVID-19 were included in the dataset. The repertoires were made available in a free public database intended to serve as a resource for research on the immune response to SARS-CoV-2. Samples came from the ongoing ImmuneRACE study (first 160 participants) plus 1,254 subjects from 6 global collaborators. Nearly every sample came with metadata listing a de-identified subject ID, COVID-19 status, age in years and sex. Where available, HLA class I and class II types were taken from metadata supplied by the sample provider and were not determined by assay-based typing. The study at large found these results: How much clinical and demographic metadata was included differed by source and by participant, and the metadata was provided uncurated.

TCRbeta CDR3 regions were amplified from genomic DNA using the immunoSEQ Assay, a bias-controlled multiplex PCR. Per the original workflow: The number of nucleated cells in each sample was estimated by amplification of reference gene primers within the assay. To quantify the absolute abundance of each unique TCRbeta CDR3 rearrangement, sequence reads were collapsed and filtered. For each sample, productive Simpson clonality was calculated as the square root of Simpson's diversity index over productive rearrangements. TCRdb mirrors the immuneACCESS table, restricted to in-frame sequences. Some clones are absent from its copies; in checked studies, under half trace to an unresolved V gene, and the reason for the others is unknown. The V and J calls and clone size come from that table; D and trimming were worked out from the DNA. Counted in this sample were about 270,000 clones; 86% of them appeared once. The ten largest clones capture approximately 5.5% of the sample.

At one collaborating source in Seattle, patients were enrolled during active infection and were followed longitudinally through the course of disease. Whole blood was collected in K2EDTA tubes by collaborating institutions according to the institutions' own protocols. For TCRbeta analysis, collaborators shipped samples in one of three forms: frozen whole blood, isolated PBMCs, or DNA extracted from either of those sample types. CDR1 and CDR2 are read off the germline V gene as SGHRS and YFSETQ. Including cysteine and phenylalanine, the CDR3 has 15 amino acids. Only CDR3 DNA is held: 45 bases, read in frame from base 1. V is clipped by 6 bases and J by 1 base, and the sequence between their germline boundaries is 16 bases long. In its sample, this clone was seen once. What this receptor recognizes is not known. No qualities accompany the bases; no much larger clone lies one base away.

The receptor comes from an elderly woman with COVID-19, enrolled during active disease. Input material: peripheral blood. The V gene is TRBV5-1 and the J gene is TRBJ2-5; the D gene assignment is ambiguous. The DNA sequence is TGCGCCAGCACCATCCCCTCCCAGGCCCAAGAGACCCAGTACTTC. This yields the protein CASTIPSQAQETQYF.